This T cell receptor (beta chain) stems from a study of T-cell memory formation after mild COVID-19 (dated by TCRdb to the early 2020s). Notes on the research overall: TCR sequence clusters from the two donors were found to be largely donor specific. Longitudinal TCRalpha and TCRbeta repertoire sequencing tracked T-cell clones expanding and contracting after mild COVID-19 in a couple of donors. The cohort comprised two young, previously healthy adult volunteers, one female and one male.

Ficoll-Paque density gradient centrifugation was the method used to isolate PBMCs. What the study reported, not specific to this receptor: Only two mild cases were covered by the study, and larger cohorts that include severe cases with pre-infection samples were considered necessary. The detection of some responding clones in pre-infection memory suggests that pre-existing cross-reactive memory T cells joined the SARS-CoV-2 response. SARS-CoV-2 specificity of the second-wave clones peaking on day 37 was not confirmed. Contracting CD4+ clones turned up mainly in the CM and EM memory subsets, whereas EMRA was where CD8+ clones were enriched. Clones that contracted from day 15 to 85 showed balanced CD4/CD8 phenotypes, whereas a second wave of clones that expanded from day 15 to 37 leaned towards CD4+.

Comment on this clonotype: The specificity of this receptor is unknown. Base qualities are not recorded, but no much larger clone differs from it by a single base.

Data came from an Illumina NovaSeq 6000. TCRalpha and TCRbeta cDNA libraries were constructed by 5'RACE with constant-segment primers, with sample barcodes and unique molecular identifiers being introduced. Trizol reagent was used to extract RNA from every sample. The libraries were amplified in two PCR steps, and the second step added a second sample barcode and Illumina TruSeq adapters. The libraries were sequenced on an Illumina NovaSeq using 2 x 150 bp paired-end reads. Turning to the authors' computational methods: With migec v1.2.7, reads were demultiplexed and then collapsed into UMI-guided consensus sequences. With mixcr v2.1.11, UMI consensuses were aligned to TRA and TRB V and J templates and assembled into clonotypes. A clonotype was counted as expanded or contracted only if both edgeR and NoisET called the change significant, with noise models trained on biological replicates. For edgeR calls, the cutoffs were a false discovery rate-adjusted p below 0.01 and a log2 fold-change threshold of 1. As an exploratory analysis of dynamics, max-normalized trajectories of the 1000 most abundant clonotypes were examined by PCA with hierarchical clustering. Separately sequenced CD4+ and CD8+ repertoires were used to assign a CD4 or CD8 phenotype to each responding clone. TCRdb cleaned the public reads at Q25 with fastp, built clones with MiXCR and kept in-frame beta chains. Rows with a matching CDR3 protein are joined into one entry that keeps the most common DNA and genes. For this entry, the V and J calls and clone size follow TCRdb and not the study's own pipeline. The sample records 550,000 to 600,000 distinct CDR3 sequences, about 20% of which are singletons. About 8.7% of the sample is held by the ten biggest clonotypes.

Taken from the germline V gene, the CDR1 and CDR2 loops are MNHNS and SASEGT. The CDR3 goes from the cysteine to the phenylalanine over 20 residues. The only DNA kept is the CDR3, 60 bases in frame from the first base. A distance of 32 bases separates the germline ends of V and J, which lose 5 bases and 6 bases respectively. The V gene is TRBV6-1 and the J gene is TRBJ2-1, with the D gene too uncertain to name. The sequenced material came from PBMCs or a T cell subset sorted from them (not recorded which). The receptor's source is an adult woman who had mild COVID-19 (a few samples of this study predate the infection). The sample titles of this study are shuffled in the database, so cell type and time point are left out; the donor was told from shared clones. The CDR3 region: CASSQSPHGPPLPPGNEQFF. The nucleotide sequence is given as TGTGCCAGCAGTCAAAGCCCCCATGGGCCCCCGCTGCCACCCGGCAATGAGCAGTTCTTC.